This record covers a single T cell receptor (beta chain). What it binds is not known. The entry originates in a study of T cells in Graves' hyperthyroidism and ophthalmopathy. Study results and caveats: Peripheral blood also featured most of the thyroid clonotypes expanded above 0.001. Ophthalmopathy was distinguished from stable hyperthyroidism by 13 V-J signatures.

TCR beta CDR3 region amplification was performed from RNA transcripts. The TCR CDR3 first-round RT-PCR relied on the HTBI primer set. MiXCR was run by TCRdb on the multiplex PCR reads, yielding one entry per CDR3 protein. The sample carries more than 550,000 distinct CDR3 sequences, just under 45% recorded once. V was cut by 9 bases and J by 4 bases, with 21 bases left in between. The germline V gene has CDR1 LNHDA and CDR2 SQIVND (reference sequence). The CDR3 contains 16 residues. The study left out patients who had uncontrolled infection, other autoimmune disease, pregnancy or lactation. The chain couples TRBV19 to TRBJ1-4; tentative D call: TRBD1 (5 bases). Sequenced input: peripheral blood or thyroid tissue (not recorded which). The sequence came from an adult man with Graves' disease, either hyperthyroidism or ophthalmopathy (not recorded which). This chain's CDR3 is CASSFAYRTNNEKLFF. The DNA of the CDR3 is TGTGCCAGCAGTTTCGCCTACAGGACCAATAATGAAAAACTGTTTTTT.